The 4 T cell receptor beta chains below were found in one sample sequenced in a study of T cells in localized non-small cell lung cancer. Data came from immunoSEQ multiplex PCR; TCRdb stores just in-frame clones and leaves some out. The data show 35,000 to 50,000 clones, 91% seen once. The material sequenced was PBMCs, taken before any cancer treatment. The receptors originated from a woman aged 35 to 70 with stage II lung adenocarcinoma.

The chain is built from TRBV7-2 and TRBJ1-4; tentatively, D is TRBD1 (5 bases). The V gene's germline CDR1 is SGHTA and CDR2 FQGNSA. The CDR3 sequence is 15 residues long. V was cut by 5 bases and J by 3 bases, with 13 bases left in between. CDR3 in DNA: TGTGCCAGCAGCCTCTCCGGGACCGCTAATGAAAAACTGTTTTTT. Its protein product is CASSLSGTANEKLFF.

This sequence joins TRBV11-2 and TRBJ2-7; 9 bases agree with TRBD1. V was pared by 0 bases and J by 3 bases, with 9 bases of the junction left unmatched. Germline CDR1 SGHAT, CDR2 FQNNGV. The CDR3 totals 17 residues. CDR3 DNA: TGTGCCAGCAGCTTAGATAGGACAGGGGACGTCTTCTACGAGCAGTACTTC. Translation gives CASSLDRTGDVFYEQYF.

This chain joins TRBV28 and TRBJ1-1; no firm D call. This CDR3 comprises 12 residues. Trimming stripped 3 bases from V and 3 bases from J, with 5 bases between. Looked up from germline, CDR1 is MDHEN and CDR2 is SYDVKM. Here the CDR3 DNA reads TGTGCCAGCAGTTTTGCGTACACTGAAGCTTTCTTT. Encoded protein: CASSFAYTEAFF.

V is TRBV29-1 and J is TRBJ2-6; no reliable D call. The CDR3 sequence is 13 residues long. Germline assignment: CDR1 SQVTM and CDR2 ANQGSEA. Trimming pared 5 bases from V and 0 bases from J, leaving 5 bases between. DNA of the CDR3: TGCAGCGTTAAGTACTCTGGGGCCAACGTCCTGACTTTC. Translated: CSVKYSGANVLTF.